Below are 8 T cell receptor beta chains sequenced from a single sample in a study of T cell changes during pregnancy in multiple sclerosis. Profiled with immunoSEQ multiplex PCR; TCRdb holds only in-frame clones, not every one. The sample shows about 100,000 clones, about nine tenths of them seen only once. The material sequenced was peripheral blood, taken in the second trimester of pregnancy. The receptors shown here come from a female donor with multiple sclerosis, enrolled in a pregnancy study.

A single count supports this clone. This rearrangement joins TRBV21-1 to TRBJ1-1; the table assigns TRBD1, which was not confirmed against the DNA. TRBV21-1 is a known pseudogene. This CDR3 is built from 17 residues. CDR3 protein: CASSMYLRDTKNTEAFF. The CDR3 DNA follows: TGTGCCAGCAGCATGTACCTCCGGGACACCAAGAACACTGAAGCTTTCTTT.

The V gene is TRBV15, the J gene TRBJ2-5; no definite D call. Per the germline V gene, CDR1 is LNHNV and CDR2 is YYDKDF (reference sequence). Trimming took off 1 base at V and 2 bases at J, with 5 bases between the two ends. The CDR3 has 13 residues. The CDR3 spells CATSRGAQETQYF. CDR3 DNA: TGTGCCACCAGCAGAGGGGCACAAGAGACCCAGTACTTC.

CDR3 in amino acids: CASSFQGQGGETQYF. As DNA, the CDR3 is TGTGCCAGCAGTTTTCAGGGACAGGGCGGAGAGACCCAGTACTTC. This chain joins TRBV28 and TRBJ2-5; 9 bases are a match to TRBD1. From germline, CDR1 is MDHEN and CDR2 SYDVKM. Trimming took 3 bases from V and 4 from J; bases not matched to a gene: 6. The CDR3 spans 15 residues.

The chain couples TRBV5-1 to TRBJ1-1; D perhaps matches TRBD1 (5 bases). CDR3 size: 14 residues. Germline V gene data show CDR1 as SGHRS and CDR2 as YFSETQ. Trimming left V 4 bases short and J 0 bases short, with 10 bases between. CDR3 in DNA: TGCGCCAGCAGCGTGACAGTATTGAACACTGAAGCTTTCTTT. Its protein product is CASSVTVLNTEAFF.

This sequence joins TRBV9 and TRBJ2-7, with 8 bases lining up with TRBD2. The CDR3 covers 15 residues. From germline, CDR1 is SGDLS and CDR2 YYNGEE. Trimming removed 0 bases from V and 5 bases from J; junction bases left unmatched: 7. The CDR3: CASSVGTGGPHEQYF. The CDR3 nucleotides read TGTGCCAGCAGCGTAGGCACGGGAGGGCCACACGAGCAGTACTTC.

This clone was observed a handful of times. This rearrangement joins TRBV14 to TRBJ2-5; D is ambiguous. The CDR3 loop spans 17 amino acids. Germline V gene lookup returns CDR1 SGHDN and CDR2 FVKESK. V gave up 0 bases and J gave up 3 bases, with 17 bases separating them. The CDR3 region is CASSQDHKLLPKETQYF. CDR3 in DNA: TGTGCCAGCAGCCAAGATCATAAACTTCTCCCCAAAGAGACCCAGTACTTC. The complete variable domain, with remaining parts taken from reference TRBV14 and TRBJ2-5, reads EAGVTQFPSHSVIEKGQTVTLRCDPISGHDNLYWYRRVMGKEIKFLLHFVKESKQDESGMPNNRFLAERTGGTYSTLKVQPAELEDSGVYFCASSQDHKLLPKETQYFGPGTRLLVL.

A single count supports this clone. The chain is built from TRBV6-1 and TRBJ1-4; 9 bases are a match to TRBD1. This CDR3 is 15 amino acids long. V shed 4 bases, J shed 7 bases, and the junction held 7 bases outside the gene matches. Germline V gene lookup returns CDR1 MNHNS and CDR2 SASEGT. As DNA, the CDR3 is TGTGCCAGCAGTGTATCGACAGGGGGTGGTGAAAAACTGTTTTTT. Its translation: CASSVSTGGGEKLFF.

V usage is TRBV11-2 and J usage is TRBJ2-7; TRBD1 is a possible D gene (7 bases). The CDR3 runs 16 residues. Germline CDR1 reads SGHAT; CDR2 reads FQNNGV. Trimming cost V 5 bases and J 2 bases, with 19 bases left between them. Here the CDR3 reads CASSPPRGRPAYEQYF. The CDR3 DNA is TGTGCCAGCAGCCCCCCCAGGGGGAGGCCGGCCTACGAGCAGTACTTC.